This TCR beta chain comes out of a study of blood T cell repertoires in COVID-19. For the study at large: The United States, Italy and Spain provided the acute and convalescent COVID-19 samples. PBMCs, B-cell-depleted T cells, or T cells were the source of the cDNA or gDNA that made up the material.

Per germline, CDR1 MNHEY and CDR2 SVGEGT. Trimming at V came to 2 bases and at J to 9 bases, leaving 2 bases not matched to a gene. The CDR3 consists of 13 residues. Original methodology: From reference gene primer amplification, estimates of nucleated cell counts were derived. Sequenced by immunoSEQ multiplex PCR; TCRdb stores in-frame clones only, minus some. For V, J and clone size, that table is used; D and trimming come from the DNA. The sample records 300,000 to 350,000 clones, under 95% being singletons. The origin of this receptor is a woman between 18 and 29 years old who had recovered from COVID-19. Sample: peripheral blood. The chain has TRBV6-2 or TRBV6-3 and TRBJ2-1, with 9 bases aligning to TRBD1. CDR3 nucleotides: TGTGCCAGCAGTTACGGGGGACAGGGTGAGCAGTTCTTC. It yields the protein CASSYGGQGEQFF.